This T cell receptor beta chain was profiled in a study of CD8 T cells in ankylosing spondylitis (dated by TCRdb to the late 2010s). Notes on the research overall: The study profiled T cell receptor beta repertoires in healthy donors and ankylosing spondylitis patients to find disease-linked TCR variants. The full study cohort comprised 25 or so ankylosing spondylitis patients and around 100 healthy donors. Samples of peripheral blood were taken, and for ankylosing spondylitis patients, synovial fluid was collected as well.

This clonotype was observed at least ten times. The antigen this receptor binds is unknown. Base qualities are not provided; no much larger clone lies one nucleotide away. CDR1 and CDR2, per the germline V gene, are MNHEY and SVGAGI. Spanning cysteine to phenylalanine, the CDR3 consists of 17 amino acids. Only the CDR3 DNA is retained, 51 bases long and in frame from the first base. The germline V and J ends show losses of 2 bases and 6 bases respectively, and no gene match explains 14 bases of the junction. Findings and caveats that apply to the study as a whole: Significant enrichment of the disease-linked clones was reported in matched synovial fluid samples from ankylosing spondylitis patients. Blood from ankylosing spondylitis patients appeared to be characterized by a TCR beta motif made up of several highly homologous amino acid variants. Some motif variants were previously reported in synovial fluid and blood of reactive arthritis patients, suggesting common disease-initiation mechanisms. A CD8+ phenotype was shown by the disease-linked clones, which were found at relatively low frequencies in peripheral blood.

Sequenced on an Illumina HiSeq 2500. Quantitative 5'-RACE with molecular barcodes was the method used to prepare the TCR beta libraries. From the authors' description of their analysis: To identify disease-linked TCR variants, a new computational method was used, one built on a probabilistic model of VDJ rearrangement. In-frame beta chains were kept once TCRdb had trimmed the public reads at Q25 with fastp and called clones with MiXCR. Every distinct CDR3 protein forms one entry, paired with its most common genes and DNA. The authors' filters were not applied to this entry. The sample has 310,000 or so distinct CDR3 sequences on record, roughly 20% of them singletons. The ten most abundant clones make up 7.5% to 9% of the sample.

The chain is made from TRBV6-5 and TRBJ2-3; 7 central nucleotides agree with TRBD2. The TCR comes from a male donor with ankylosing spondylitis or in good health (not recorded which). The sample consisted of blood, either unsorted or a sorted T cell fraction (not recorded which). The DNA sequence reads TGTGCCAGCAGTTACAGCGGGACTATTGGGGGAAGGGATACGCAGTATTTT. The resulting protein is CASSYSGTIGGRDTQYF.